This T cell receptor (beta chain) was sequenced during a study of cytomegalovirus exposure and HLA in healthy donors. Points from the study as a whole: The authors enumerated roughly 180 TCR beta chains as linked to cytomegalovirus. Several of the most significant clusters were apparently associated with common viral pathogens in a later analysis. Three CMV-associated chains proved CMV antigen-specific in vitro.

The CDR3 has 16 residues. Looked up from germline, CDR1 is MGHRA and CDR2 is YSYEKL. V gave up 2 bases and J gave up 2 bases, with 16 bases separating them. About this clone: Its specificity is not known.

It was with 60 Vbeta and 13 Jbeta primers that the PCR ran. Assay used: immunoSEQ multiplex PCR; TCRdb lists only in-frame clones, some missing. The sample lists 150,000 to 200,000 clones; 65% to 90% were seen once. The clonotype was recovered from a woman between 50 and 59 years old in good health and CMV-seronegative. Sequenced material: PBMCs. V gene TRBV4-1 combines with J gene TRBJ2-7; D perhaps matches TRBD1 (5 bases). The CDR3 reads CASSQSSPAQAYEQYF. The CDR3 DNA is TGCGCCAGCAGCCAATCCAGCCCTGCACAGGCCTACGAGCAGTACTTC.